The sequence of this T cell receptor (beta chain) was determined in a study of blood T cell repertoires in COVID-19. Looking at the study overall: T cells, B-cell-depleted T cells, or PBMCs provided the cDNA or gDNA that served as material.

Repertoires were generated with immunoSEQ multiplex PCR, while TCRdb's copy carries only in-frame clones and drops some. Altogether around 280,000 clones are present, approximately 86% being singletons, with the ten largest covering 2% to 2.5%. The CDR3 sequence is 13 residues long. Germline values: CDR1 MNHEY, CDR2 SVGAGI. V shed 4 bases and J shed 3 bases, with 10 bases lying between them. Source material: peripheral blood. The J gene is TRBJ2-7, the V gene TRBV6-5; D might be TRBD2 (6 bases). The clonotype comes from a woman aged 25-40 years who had recovered from COVID-19. The CDR3 DNA follows: TGTGCCAGCAGTTTTTCGGAGGGCTACGAGCAGTACTTC. Amino acid sequence: CASSFSEGYEQYF.